This T cell receptor (beta chain) was observed in a study of graft-versus-host responses after intestinal transplantation. Sequencing was performed with immunoSEQ multiplex PCR; in TCRdb, only in-frame clones are kept and a portion is missing. Seen here are tens of thousands of clones, around 90% observed once, and the top ten hold roughly 5.5%. CDR1 is MNHEY, CDR2 SMNVEV, per germline (reference sequence). V was shortened by 5 bases and J by 4 bases, with 20 bases between the two germline ends. The CDR3 is 16 residues long. Notes on this clone: Its antigen is currently unknown.

V gene TRBV27 combines with J gene TRBJ1-1, with D maybe TRBD1 (5 bases). This TCR was recovered from a human donor who received an intestinal transplant. Specimen: unstimulated CD8+ T cells sorted from spleen or lymph node cells, collected before intestinal transplant. CDR3 bases: TGTGCCAGCAGTCTAACCCCCCCAGGGATCGGCACTGAAGCTTTCTTT. As protein: CASSLTPPGIGTEAFF.